Sequencing of this T cell receptor (beta chain) was carried out in a study of immune characteristics of hereditary and idiopathic chronic pancreatitis. Broadly, across the study: Local immune cells and TCRbeta repertoires in the pancreas were profiled in this study for hereditary and idiopathic chronic pancreatitis, with control organ donor pancreases used for comparison. TCRbeta sequencing covered four or five control pancreases, roughly 7 hereditary chronic pancreatitis pancreases and roughly six idiopathic chronic pancreatitis pancreases. Minimal in vitro experimental manipulation of pancreas-infiltrating T cells was the reason the gDNA-based approach was selected. Findings and caveats that apply to the study as a whole: Both chronic pancreatitis groups showed significantly increased TCRbeta repertoire diversity and reduced clonality versus controls. Among approximately 12 chronic pancreatitis patients, the number of productive TCR rearrangements showed a positive correlation with disease severity scores. Chronic pancreatitis caused by alcohol use was excluded from the study. Differences in Vbeta-Jbeta gene family usage, including TRBV10, TRBV19, TRBV23 and TRBV5, were found between hereditary and idiopathic chronic pancreatitis. Because patient tissue could be obtained only at the time of TPIAT, immune findings may have been influenced by differences in disease duration.

Turning to this clone: It has no known antigen specificity. Nothing much larger sits one base from this clone, and base qualities are not available.

Deletion took 4 bases off V and 8 bases off J, with a span of 12 bases between the germline ends. There are 13 amino acids in the CDR3, from cysteine to phenylalanine inclusive. Kept here is only the CDR3 DNA, which spans 39 bases and is read in frame from base 1. Pancreas tissue with chronic pancreatitis was obtained from patients having total pancreatectomy with islet autotransplantation (TPIAT). No known history of diabetes was present in the included chronic pancreatitis patients. For TCRbeta sequencing, genomic DNA was extracted directly from bulk pancreas tissue, without T cell sorting. Pancreas tissues from patients and organ donors were collected consecutively at two US centers. The library was generated by the immunoSEQ multiplex PCR assay. The TCRbeta CDR3 region and adjacent sequences were amplified and sequenced from pancreatic genomic DNA. The original methods were these. Repertoire diversity was measured as a mean normalized Shannon-Wiener index, alongside productive clonality and productive rearrangement counts. The nonparametric Mann-Whitney U test was used to compare repertoire metrics between controls and chronic pancreatitis. Shared clonotypes were defined as CDR3beta sequences with identical amino acid composition and length across subjects. The table was pulled from immuneACCESS by TCRdb, which kept in-frame rearrangements only. Such tables lose some clones; where checked, under half of the loss comes from unresolved V genes, and the rest has no known cause. V and J calls plus clone size are reproduced from that table; the DNA served to infer D and trimming. This sample has 11,000 to 15,000 clones in its table, and about 73% of those were observed once. 14% of the sample is held by the ten biggest clonotypes.

The V and J genes are TRBV12-3 or TRBV12-4 and TRBJ2-4; perhaps TRBD2 is the D gene, with 6 bases matching. Sequenced material: pancreas tissue with hereditary chronic pancreatitis. This clonotype was obtained from a human donor with chronic pancreatitis. The bases read TGTGCCAGCAGTTCGGGGGAAGGAGACATTCAGTACTTC. This codes for CASSSGEGDIQYF.